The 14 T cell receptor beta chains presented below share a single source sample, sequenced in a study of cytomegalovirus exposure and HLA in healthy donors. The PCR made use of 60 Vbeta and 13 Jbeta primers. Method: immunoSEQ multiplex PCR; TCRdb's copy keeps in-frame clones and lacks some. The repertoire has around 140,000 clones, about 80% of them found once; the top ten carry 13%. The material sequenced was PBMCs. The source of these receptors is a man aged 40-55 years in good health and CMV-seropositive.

CDR3 amino acids: CASSAGQGYEKLFF. The CDR3 coding sequence is TGTGCCAGCAGCGCCGGACAGGGGTATGAAAAACTGTTTTTT. The J gene is TRBJ1-4, the V gene TRBV9, with 9 bases fitting TRBD1. V was pared by 3 bases and J by 6 bases, with 3 bases of the junction left unmatched. CDR3 size: 14 residues. Germline lookup yields CDR1 SGDLS and CDR2 YYNGEE.

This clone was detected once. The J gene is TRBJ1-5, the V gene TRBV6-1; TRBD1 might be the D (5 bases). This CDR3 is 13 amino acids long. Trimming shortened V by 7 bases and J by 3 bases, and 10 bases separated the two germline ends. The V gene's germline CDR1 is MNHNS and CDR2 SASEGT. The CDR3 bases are TGTGCCAGCAATAGACAGACCAATCAGCCCCAGCATTTT. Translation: CASNRQTNQPQHF.

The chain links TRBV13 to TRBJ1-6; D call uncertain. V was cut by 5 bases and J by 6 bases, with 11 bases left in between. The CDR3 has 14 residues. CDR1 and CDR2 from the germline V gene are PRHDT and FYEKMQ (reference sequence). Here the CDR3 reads CASSPTPLNSPLHF. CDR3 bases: TGTGCCAGCAGCCCCACACCCCTTAATTCACCCCTCCACTTT.

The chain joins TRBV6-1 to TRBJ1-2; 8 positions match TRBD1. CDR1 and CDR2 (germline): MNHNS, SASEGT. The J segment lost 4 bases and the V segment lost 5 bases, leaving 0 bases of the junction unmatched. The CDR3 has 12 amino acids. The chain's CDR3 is CASSTGGYGYTF. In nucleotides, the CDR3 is TGTGCCAGCAGTACAGGGGGCTATGGCTACACCTTC.

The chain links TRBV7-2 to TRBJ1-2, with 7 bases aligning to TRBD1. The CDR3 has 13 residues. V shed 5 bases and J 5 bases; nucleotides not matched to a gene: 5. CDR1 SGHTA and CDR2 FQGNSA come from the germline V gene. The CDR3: CASSATGVYGYTF. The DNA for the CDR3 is TGTGCCAGCAGCGCAACAGGGGTATATGGCTACACCTTC. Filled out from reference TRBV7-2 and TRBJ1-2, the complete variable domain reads GAGVSQSPSNKVTEKGKDVELRCDPISGHTALYWYRQSLGQGLEFLIYFQGNSAPDKSGLPSDRFSAERTGGSVSTLTIQRTQQEDSAVYLCASSATGVYGYTFGSGTRLTVV.

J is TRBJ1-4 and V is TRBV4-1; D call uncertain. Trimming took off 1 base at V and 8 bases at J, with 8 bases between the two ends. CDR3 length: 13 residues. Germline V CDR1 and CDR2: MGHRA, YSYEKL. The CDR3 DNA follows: TGCGCCAGCAGCCAAGGTCGGCGGGAAAAACTGTTTTTT. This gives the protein CASSQGRREKLFF.

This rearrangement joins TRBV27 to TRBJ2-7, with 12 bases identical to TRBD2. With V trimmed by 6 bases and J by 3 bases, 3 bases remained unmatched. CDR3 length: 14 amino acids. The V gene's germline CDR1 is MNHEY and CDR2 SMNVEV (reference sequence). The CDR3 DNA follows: TGTGCCAGCAGAATGACTAGCGGGAGCTACGAGCAGTACTTC. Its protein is CASRMTSGSYEQYF.

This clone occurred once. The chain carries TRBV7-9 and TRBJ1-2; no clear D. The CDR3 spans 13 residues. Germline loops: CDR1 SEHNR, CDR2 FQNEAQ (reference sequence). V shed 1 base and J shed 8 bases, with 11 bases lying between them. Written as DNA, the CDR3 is TGTGCCAGCAGCTTAGTGACCGGGAGAGGCTACACCTTC. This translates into CASSLVTGRGYTF.

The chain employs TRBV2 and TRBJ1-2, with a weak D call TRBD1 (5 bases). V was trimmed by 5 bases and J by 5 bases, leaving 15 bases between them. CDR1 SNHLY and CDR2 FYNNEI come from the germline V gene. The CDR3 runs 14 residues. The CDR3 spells CASSTRQRGYGYTF. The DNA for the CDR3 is TGTGCCAGCAGTACCCGACAGCGGGGGTATGGCTACACCTTC.

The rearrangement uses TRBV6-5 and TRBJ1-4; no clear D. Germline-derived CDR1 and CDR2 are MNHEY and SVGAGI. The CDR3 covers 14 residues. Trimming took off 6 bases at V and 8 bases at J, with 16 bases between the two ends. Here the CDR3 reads CASSSREGREKLFF. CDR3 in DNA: TGTGCCAGCAGCAGCCGGGAAGGGCGGGAAAAACTGTTTTTT.

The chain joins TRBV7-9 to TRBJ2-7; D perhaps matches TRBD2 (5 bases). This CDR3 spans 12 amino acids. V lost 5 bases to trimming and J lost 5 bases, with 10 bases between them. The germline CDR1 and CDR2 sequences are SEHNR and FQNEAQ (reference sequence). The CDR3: CASSGSWDEQYF. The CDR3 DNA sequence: TGTGCCAGCAGCGGGAGTTGGGACGAGCAGTACTTC.

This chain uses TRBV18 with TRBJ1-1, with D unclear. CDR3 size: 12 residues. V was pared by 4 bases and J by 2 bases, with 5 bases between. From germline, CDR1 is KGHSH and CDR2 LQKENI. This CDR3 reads CASSRSNTEAFF. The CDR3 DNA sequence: TGTGCCAGCTCACGTAGTAACACTGAAGCTTTCTTT. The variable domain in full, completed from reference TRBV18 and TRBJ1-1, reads NAGVMQNPRHLVRRRGQEARLRCSPMKGHSHVYWYRQLPEEGLKFMVYLQKENIIDESGMPKERFSAEFPKEGPSILRIQQVVRGDSAAYFCASSRSNTEAFFGQGTRLTVV.

CDR3 sequence (DNA): TGTGCCAGCAGCTTCTACCCGGACAGGCCGAACACTGAAGCTTTCTTT. Its protein product is CASSFYPDRPNTEAFF. This chain links TRBV11-2 with TRBJ1-1, with TRBD1 matching over 7 bases. The V gene end was trimmed by 3 bases and the J gene end by 1 base; junction bases not matched to a gene: 8. The CDR3 covers 16 residues. Looked up from germline, CDR1 is SGHAT and CDR2 is FQNNGV.

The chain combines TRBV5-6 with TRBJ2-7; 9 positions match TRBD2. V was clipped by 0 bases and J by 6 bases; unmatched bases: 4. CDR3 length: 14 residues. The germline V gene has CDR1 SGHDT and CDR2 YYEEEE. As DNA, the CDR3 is TGTGCCAGCAGCTTGGCACTAGCGGGTGCCGAGCAGTACTTC. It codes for CASSLALAGAEQYF. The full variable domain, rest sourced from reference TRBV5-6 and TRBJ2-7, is DAGVTQSPTHLIKTRGQQVTLRCSPKSGHDTVSWYQQALGQGPQFIFQYYEEEERQRGNFPDRFSGHQFPNYSSELNVNALLLGDSALYLCASSLALAGAEQYFGPGTRLTVT.